The 22 T cell receptor beta chains in this list originate from one sample, sequenced in a study of blood T cell repertoires in COVID-19. Repertoires were generated with immunoSEQ multiplex PCR, while TCRdb's copy carries only in-frame clones and drops some. This repertoire shows about 300,000 clones, around 80% found once; its top ten account for 1% to 1.5%. The sequenced sample consisted of peripheral blood. These receptors were obtained from a woman aged 50 to 65 with acute or convalescent COVID-19.

This chain uses TRBV6-6 with TRBJ2-7, with D hard to call. CDR3 length equals 14 residues. Germline V lookup: CDR1 MNHNY, CDR2 SVGAGI (reference sequence). V lost 3 bases and J 3 bases, leaving 12 bases between the germline ends. CDR3 amino acids: CASSYYGGRYEQYF. The DNA for the CDR3 is TGTGCCAGCAGTTATTACGGTGGGCGCTACGAGCAGTACTTC.

The gene calls are TRBV7-2 and TRBJ1-6; D is possibly TRBD1 (5 bases). This CDR3 has 17 residues. V was cut by 5 bases and J by 1 base, with 15 bases left in between. CDR1 and CDR2 (germline): SGHTA, FQGNSA. CDR3 in DNA: TGTGCCAGCAGCCAAATATCCGGGGGATCCTATAATTCACCCCTCCACTTT. Protein product: CASSQISGGSYNSPLHF.

This chain links TRBV2 with TRBJ2-1, with D unclear. Trimming stripped 3 bases from V and 9 bases from J, with 12 bases between. The CDR3 sequence is 13 residues long. CDR1 and CDR2 from the germline V gene are SNHLY and FYNNEI. CDR3 DNA sequence: TGTGCCAGCAGTGACGACTCCGGTGGTGAGCAGTTCTTC. It codes for CASSDDSGGEQFF. Looking up the rest from reference TRBV2 and TRBJ2-1 gives the full variable domain: EPEVTQTPSHQVTQMGQEVILRCVPISNHLYFYWYRQILGQKVEFLVSFYNNEISEKSEIFDDQFSVERPDGSNFTLKIRSTKLEDSAMYFCASSDDSGGEQFFGPGTRLTVL.

The J gene is TRBJ1-1, the V gene TRBV5-4, with D perhaps TRBD1 (5 bases). This CDR3 region has 13 residues. CDR1 and CDR2 (germline): SGHNT, YYREEE (reference sequence). Trimming took 4 bases from V and 2 from J, leaving 9 bases between them. The CDR3: CASSADRNTEAFF. As DNA, the CDR3 is TGTGCCAGCAGCGCAGACAGAAACACTGAAGCTTTCTTT.

The chain combines TRBV19 with TRBJ1-1, with D tentatively TRBD1 (6 bases). The germline V gene has CDR1 LNHDA and CDR2 SQIVND (reference sequence). The CDR3 contains 18 residues. The V end lost 3 bases, the J end lost 5 bases, and 25 bases lay between the germline ends. CDR3 residues: CASSIYKTPGQRLTEAFF. CDR3 nucleotide sequence: TGTGCCAGTAGTATTTATAAAACCCCGGGACAACGGTTGACTGAAGCTTTCTTT.

The gene calls are TRBV20-1 and TRBJ1-3; TRBD1 is a possible D gene (5 bases). The CDR3 runs to 15 residues. V lost 3 bases to trimming and J lost 7 bases, with 19 bases between them. CDR1 is DFQATT and CDR2 is SNEGSKA in the germline V gene (reference sequence). The CDR3 DNA sequence: TGCAGTGCTAGTATGTCCGGAGGGGAGGGCAACACCATATATTTT. Translated, it gives CSASMSGGEGNTIYF.

Note on this clone: Other DNA sequences in the sample encode the same CDR3. The chain combines TRBV18 with TRBJ2-7; 10 nucleotides align to TRBD1. Trimming cost V 2 bases and J 2 bases; bases outside gene matches: 3. The CDR3 is made up of 15 amino acids. The V gene's germline CDR1 is KGHSH and CDR2 LQKENI. This CDR3 is CASSPGQGGTYEQYF. The DNA for the CDR3 is TGTGCCAGCTCACCAGGACAGGGGGGGACCTACGAGCAGTACTTC.

This chain links TRBV12-5 with TRBJ2-1, with 8 bases aligning to TRBD2. CDR1 and CDR2 (germline): LGHNT, FRNRAP. Trimming took 11 bases from V and 9 from J; bases not matched to a gene: 21. There are 16 residues in the CDR3. The CDR3 sequence: CASQTPGLGGSGEQFF. For the CDR3, the DNA is TGTGCTTCCCAAACCCCGGGACTAGGAGGTTCGGGTGAGCAGTTCTTC.

This clone occurred once. V and J are TRBV7-9 and TRBJ1-6, with TRBD1 matching over 7 bases. Germline V CDR1 and CDR2: SEHNR, FQNEAQ (reference sequence). Germline trimming cut 3 bases from V and 10 bases from J; bases unmatched to any gene: 9. The length of the CDR3 is 15 residues. CDR3 in DNA: TGTGCCAGCAGCTTGCGCGGACAGGATTACTCACCCCTCCACTTT. The encoded protein is CASSLRGQDYSPLHF.

The V call is TRBV7-9, the J call TRBJ1-2; 7 bases map to TRBD1. The CDR3 totals 14 residues. The trim removed 3 bases at V and 7 bases at J, leaving 8 bases unmatched. The germline gives CDR1 SEHNR, CDR2 FQNEAQ (reference sequence). CDR3 in amino acids: CASSLSRGVLGYTF. The CDR3 nucleotides read TGTGCCAGCAGCTTGAGCAGGGGGGTTCTTGGCTACACCTTC.

This chain joins TRBV20-1 and TRBJ2-1; no definite D call. This CDR3 region has 12 residues. Trimming removed 3 bases from V and 8 bases from J, with 11 bases in between. Germline V gives CDR1 DFQATT, CDR2 SNEGSKA (reference sequence). CDR3 DNA: TGCAGTGCTAGTAAACTGGCGGATGAGCAGTTCTTC. Protein product: CSASKLADEQFF.

This rearrangement joins TRBV19 to TRBJ1-2, with D possibly being TRBD1 (6 bases). The CDR3 consists of 14 residues. With 2 bases removed from V and 4 bases from J, the gap between germline ends came to 11 bases. The germline gives CDR1 LNHDA, CDR2 SQIVND (reference sequence). The CDR3 DNA reads as TGTGCCAGTAGTATAAACAGGGTGGGCTATGGCTACACCTTC. Translating gives CASSINRVGYGYTF.

The rearrangement uses TRBV2 and TRBJ2-2; TRBD1 matches at 7 bases. This CDR3 contains 15 residues. V dropped 3 bases and J dropped 4; count of bases not matched to a gene: 5. Per germline, CDR1 SNHLY and CDR2 FYNNEI. The CDR3 nucleotides are TGTGCCAGCAGTGACGACAGGGCGTTCACCGGGGAGCTGTTTTTT. Translation: CASSDDRAFTGELFF. Supplemented by reference TRBV2 and TRBJ2-2, the full variable domain reads EPEVTQTPSHQVTQMGQEVILRCVPISNHLYFYWYRQILGQKVEFLVSFYNNEISEKSEIFDDQFSVERPDGSNFTLKIRSTKLEDSAMYFCASSDDRAFTGELFFGEGSRLTVL.

V is TRBV19 and J is TRBJ1-1; no clear D gene. The length of the CDR3 is 13 residues. CDR1 is LNHDA, CDR2 SQIVND, per germline (reference sequence). With 3 bases removed from V and 1 base from J, the gap between germline ends came to 6 bases. CDR3 loop: CASSMRRNTEAFF. The DNA of the CDR3 is TGTGCCAGTAGTATGCGTAGGAACACTGAAGCTTTCTTT.

This chain joins TRBV10-3 and TRBJ1-1; D remains unclear. The CDR3 loop spans 15 amino acids. V was cut by 0 bases and J by 7 bases, with 15 bases left in between. Looked up from germline, CDR1 is ENHRY and CDR2 is SYGVKD. The CDR3 DNA reads TGTGCCATCAGTGAGTCGAGCGGACTTCGAAGTGAAGCTTTCTTT. Translation gives CAISESSGLRSEAFF.

The chain employs TRBV10-3 and TRBJ2-6, with D maybe TRBD1 (6 bases). The CDR3 runs to 18 residues. Germline V gives CDR1 ENHRY, CDR2 SYGVKD. V shed 5 bases and J shed 2 bases, with 19 bases lying between them. CDR3 DNA: TGTGCCATCAGTACCCAATCTGAACAGGGTCCTGGGGCCAACGTCCTGACTTTC. Its translation: CAISTQSEQGPGANVLTF.

V is TRBV7-9 and J is TRBJ1-1; D gene unclear. Per germline, CDR1 SEHNR and CDR2 FQNEAQ (reference sequence). This CDR3 spans 13 amino acids. V was clipped by 10 bases and J by 2 bases, with 14 bases between them. The CDR3 DNA reads as TGTGCCACCCGCTCTAGCGCCAACACTGAAGCTTTCTTT. This gives the protein CATRSSANTEAFF.

The CDR3 sequence is CASSSLLDRGVSNQPQHF. The CDR3 region has the DNA TGTGCCAGCAGTTCCCTTCTTGACAGGGGAGTGAGCAATCAGCCCCAGCATTTT. This chain joins TRBV27 and TRBJ1-5, with 8 bases matching TRBD1. V was pared by 4 bases and J by 1 base, with 12 bases of the junction left unmatched. The length of the CDR3 is 18 residues. Germline-derived CDR1 and CDR2 are MNHEY and SMNVEV (reference sequence).

The chain couples TRBV5-6 to TRBJ1-3; D not certain. The CDR3 covers 14 residues. Germline lookup yields CDR1 SGHDT and CDR2 YYEEEE. V dropped 4 bases and J dropped 0 bases, with 8 bases sitting between them. The CDR3 nucleotides read TGTGCCAGCAGCCGTCCCAGCTCTGGAAACACCATATATTTT. Protein product: CASSRPSSGNTIYF. The full variable domain, rest sourced from reference TRBV5-6 and TRBJ1-3, is DAGVTQSPTHLIKTRGQQVTLRCSPKSGHDTVSWYQQALGQGPQFIFQYYEEEERQRGNFPDRFSGHQFPNYSSELNVNALLLGDSALYLCASSRPSSGNTIYFGEGSWLTVV.

The chain has TRBV19 and TRBJ1-6; D perhaps matches TRBD1 (5 bases). This CDR3 spans 14 amino acids. V gave up 5 bases and J gave up 5 bases, with 10 bases separating them. Germline CDR1 reads LNHDA; CDR2 reads SQIVND (reference sequence). For the CDR3, the DNA is TGTGCCAGTAGTGCCTGGGGGGATAATTCACCCCTCCACTTT. Its protein product is CASSAWGDNSPLHF.

Here the CDR3 reads CAWSAVNNQPQHF. CDR3 DNA sequence: TGTGCCTGGAGCGCGGTCAACAATCAGCCCCAGCATTTT. This chain joins TRBV30 and TRBJ1-5; D remains unclear. Per germline, CDR1 GTSNPN and CDR2 SVGIG (reference sequence). CDR3 length: 13 amino acids. V was clipped by 3 bases and J by 3 bases, with 9 bases between them.

V usage is TRBV2 and J usage is TRBJ2-3; 7 positions agree with TRBD1. This CDR3 is built from 15 residues. With V trimmed by 5 bases and J by 2 bases, 7 bases remained unmatched. Germline CDR1 and CDR2: SNHLY and FYNNEI. The CDR3 sequence: CASSIDRATTDTQYF. CDR3 DNA: TGTGCCAGCAGTATCGACAGGGCGACCACAGATACGCAGTATTTT.